This TCR beta chain was sequenced in a study of shared clonotypes between healthy human individuals. Overall study findings and caveats: Some clonotypes were shared by all four sorted-subset donors, while others were not shared. The non-shared ones had lower generation probabilities than the shared ones. Depth was large, yet rarefaction showed that sorted-subset sequencing was incomplete.

Cells designated naive CD8 were CD45RO-negative and were positively selected for CCR7, with terminally differentiated effector memory CD45RA+ cells excluded. The germline V and J ends were trimmed by 3 bases and 0 bases, with 15 bases remaining between them. CDR1 and CDR2 from the germline V gene are SGDLS and YYNGEE. The CDR3 runs to 16 residues. To note about this clone: The antigen is not known.

This table comes from immunoSEQ multiplex PCR, and its TCRdb copy is limited to in-frame clones, with some not included. This table has about 2.1 million clones, around 93% appearing once. This clonotype was sampled from a man aged 18 to 29 in good health. Some clones in this sample may be carry-over from other donors' samples. The V and J genes are TRBV9 and TRBJ1-1; maybe TRBD1 (6 bases). Source material: naive CD8+ T cells from PBMCs. CDR3 nucleotides: TGTGCCAGCAGCGCCCACCACAGGGATATGAACACTGAAGCTTTCTTT. As protein: CASSAHHRDMNTEAFF.